The rows below give T cell receptor beta chains drawn from one sample of a study of blood T cells in healthy people across ages. TCRdb reanalysed the 5' RACE reads using MiXCR and keeps one entry per CDR3 protein. The sample has about 1 million distinct CDR3 sequences, 40% to 50% seen once. The specimen was blood. All receptors come from an older woman in good health. Each CDR3 is given with its conserved first and last residue. The D gene is left open where the match is weak. Expanded clones are given a class, and other clones once, few, many or no size at all.

size	V	D	length	J	DNA	CDR3
NA	TRBV5-1	TRBD1	16	TRBJ1-2	TGCGCCAGCAGCTTGGATCGGACAGGGTGGGGATATGGCTACACCTTC	CASSLDRTGWGYGYTF
NA	TRBV20-1	NA	13	TRBJ1-2	TGCAGTGCTAGAGGAATCCCAGGGGATGGCTACACCTTC	CSARGIPGDGYTF
NA	TRBV12-3/TRBV12-4	NA	15	TRBJ1-5	TGTGCCAGCAGTTTCGTCGGGGGGGCCAATCAGCCCCAGCATTTT	CASSFVGGANQPQHF
few	TRBV5-1	TRBD2	14	TRBJ2-3	TGCGCCAGCAGCTATGGACTAGACGCAGATACGCAGTATTTT	CASSYGLDADTQYF
NA	TRBV11-1	NA	14	TRBJ2-3	TGTGCCGGCAGCTCGGGACGGAACACAGATACGCAGTATTTT	CAGSSGRNTDTQYF
NA	TRBV29-1	NA	13	TRBJ2-3	TGCAGCGTTGGTCACAAGCTTGGGGACGCGCAGTATTTT	CSVGHKLGDAQYF
NA	TRBV10-1	TRBD1	14	TRBJ1-6	TGCGCCAGCAGTGGAGGGACAGAGAATTCACCCCTCCACTTT	CASSGGTENSPLHF
NA	TRBV27	NA	16	TRBJ1-5	TGTGCCAGCAGTTTATTAGGGGAACCAGGCAATCAGCCCCAGCATTTT	CASSLLGEPGNQPQHF
many	TRBV15	NA	14	TRBJ2-7	TGTGCCACCAGCACGGGACCCACAGGATTCGAGCAGTACTTC	CATSTGPTGFEQYF
NA	TRBV5-1	TRBD2	16	TRBJ2-2	TGCGCCAGCAGCTTGGTTGCGGGAGGGCCCACCGGGGAGCTGTTTTTT	CASSLVAGGPTGELFF
few	TRBV28	NA	15	TRBJ2-7	TGTGCCAGCAGTTTCCCGGGAAGTTCCCCCTACGAGCAGTACTTC	CASSFPGSSPYEQYF
many	TRBV6-2/TRBV6-3	NA	12	TRBJ2-7	TGTGCCAGCAGTGGACAGACCTACGAGCAGTACTTC	CASSGQTYEQYF
NA	TRBV5-6	NA	13	TRBJ1-4	TGTGCCAGCAGCTTGGGAGGACAAGAAAAACTGTTTTTT	CASSLGGQEKLFF
once	TRBV9	NA	16	TRBJ1-3	TGTGCCAGCAGCGTAGGGCAACGAAGCTCTGGAAACACCATATATTTT	CASSVGQRSSGNTIYF
few	TRBV6-1	TRBD2	13	TRBJ2-1	TGTGCCAGCAGTGACTGGCTAGCGGGAGAGCAGTTCTTC	CASSDWLAGEQFF
NA	TRBV28	TRBD2	15	TRBJ2-5	TGTGCCAGCAAGGATAGCGGGAGGGCCTCAGAGACCCAGTACTTC	CASKDSGRASETQYF
NA	TRBV3-1	NA	14	TRBJ2-5	TGTGCCAGCAGCCATCTGTTATCTCAAGAGACCCAGTACTTC	CASSHLLSQETQYF
few	TRBV5-1	NA	15	TRBJ2-1	TGCGCCAGCAGCTTTGAAGGTAGCGCCTACAATGAGCAGTTCTTC	CASSFEGSAYNEQFF
NA	TRBV20-1	TRBD2	13	TRBJ2-1	TGCAGTGCTATCCGGGAGGGTGTTGGTGAGCAGTTCTTC	CSAIREGVGEQFF
few	TRBV5-1	TRBD1	16	TRBJ1-4	TGCGCCAGCAGCTTGGGAGACAGGGAAAAGAATGAAAAACTGTTTTTT	CASSLGDREKNEKLFF
NA	TRBV29-1	NA	14	TRBJ2-2	TGCAGCGTCGCCTTAACAACAGGGACCGGGGAGCTGTTTTTT	CSVALTTGTGELFF
NA	TRBV6-5	NA	15	TRBJ2-3	TGTGCCAGCAGTCCCTTTGGGGAAAGGTCAGATACGCAGTATTTT	CASSPFGERSDTQYF
NA	TRBV6-1	TRBD1	12	TRBJ1-1	TGTGCCAGCAACAGGGGGGGCACTGAAGCTTTCTTT	CASNRGGTEAFF
few	TRBV6-2/TRBV6-3	NA	17	TRBJ1-5	TGTGCCAGCAGAGGACCGGGAGCGACGTCAAACAATCAGCCCCAGCATTTT	CASRGPGATSNNQPQHF
NA	TRBV7-9	NA	14	TRBJ2-7	TGTGCCAGCAGCTTGACGGCCGGACCCTACGAGCAGTACTTC	CASSLTAGPYEQYF
NA	TRBV7-9	TRBD2	12	TRBJ2-7	TGTGCCAGCAGCCGGACTAGCTGGGAGCAGTACTTC	CASSRTSWEQYF
NA	TRBV27	NA	13	TRBJ2-6	TGTGCCAGCAGGGAATCTGGGGCCAACGTCCTGACTTTC	CASRESGANVLTF
few	TRBV7-2	NA	14	TRBJ1-2	TGTGCCAGCAGCTTAGAACCGGGGCGCTTGGGCTACACCTTC	CASSLEPGRLGYTF
NA	TRBV10-3	TRBD1	17	TRBJ2-6	TGTGCCATCAGCCCGGGACAGGATTTCTCTGGGGCCAACGTCCTGACTTTC	CAISPGQDFSGANVLTF
NA	TRBV4-1	TRBD1	17	TRBJ2-7	TGCGCCAGCAGCCAAGGTAGGGGCCGGGACAGAGCCTACGAGCAGTACTTC	CASSQGRGRDRAYEQYF
NA	TRBV5-1	TRBD1	15	TRBJ2-7	TGCGCCAGCAGCCCTCGGACAGGGCGCGCCTACGAGCAGTACTTC	CASSPRTGRAYEQYF
NA	TRBV5-1	NA	13	TRBJ2-7	TGCGCCAGCAGCCCCCCCTCCAAATTCGAGCAGTACTTC	CASSPPSKFEQYF
once	TRBV12-3/TRBV12-4	NA	15	TRBJ2-1	TGTGCCAGCAGTCCATGGGGCACTCCGGAGGGGGAGCAGTTCTTC	CASSPWGTPEGEQFF
NA	TRBV9	TRBD2	15	TRBJ2-1	TGTGCCAGCAGCGTAAAGGGGACTACCTACAATGAGCAGTTCTTC	CASSVKGTTYNEQFF
NA	TRBV15	TRBD1	15	TRBJ1-2	TGTGCCACCAGCAGAGATACGACAGGGACGCATGGCTACACCTTC	CATSRDTTGTHGYTF
few	TRBV4-1	NA	16	TRBJ2-1	TGCGCCAGCAGCCAAGCGGGGACGGGGCTCATCATGGAGCAGTTCTTC	CASSQAGTGLIMEQFF
NA	TRBV6-1	TRBD2	15	TRBJ2-7	TGTGCCAGCAGTCAGCGGGAGGGCCGAATATACGAGCAGTACTTC	CASSQREGRIYEQYF
few	TRBV5-1	TRBD2	18	TRBJ2-7	TGCGCCAGCAGCGATGAGGGACTAGCGGGAGCTTTCGCCTACGAGCAGTACTTC	CASSDEGLAGAFAYEQYF
few	TRBV29-1	TRBD1	12	TRBJ2-3	TGCAGCGTCGAATGGGACAGTTATACGCAGTATTTT	CSVEWDSYTQYF
NA	TRBV10-2	TRBD2	18	TRBJ2-3	TGCGCCAGCAGTGAGTCGGCTAGCGGGAGGTCCTCCACAGATACGCAGTATTTT	CASSESASGRSSTDTQYF
few	TRBV7-3	NA	12	TRBJ2-3	TGTGCCAGCAGCTCACAGGGCACACAGCAGTATTTT	CASSSQGTQQYF
NA	TRBV10-3	TRBD1	17	TRBJ1-1	TGTGCCATCAGTGAGTCGATGATGGGACAGGGGGTCACTGAAGCTTTCTTT	CAISESMMGQGVTEAFF